This is a list of T cell receptor beta chains from one sample in a study of T-cell memory formation after mild COVID-19. Using its own MiXCR run on the 5' RACE reads, TCRdb lists one record per CDR3 protein. Of approximately 290,000 distinct CDR3 sequences listed, around 19% are singletons. The specimen sequenced was PBMCs or a T cell subset sorted from them (not recorded which). The receptor set was obtained from a young man who had mild COVID-19 (a few samples of this study predate the infection). Cell type and time point are not known. Both conserved end residues are trimmed from each CDR3.

cdr3_length	v_call	j_call	cdr3_aa
13	TRBV7-8	TRBJ2-1	ASRWGQGRINEQF
9	TRBV5-1	TRBJ2-5	ASSGVETEY
15	TRBV11-2	TRBJ2-6	ASSLDLRALGANVLT
13	TRBV12-3/TRBV12-4	TRBJ1-5	ASSLRGQGNQPQH
11	TRBV12-3/TRBV12-4	TRBJ2-7	ASLGEGDYEQY
13	TRBV7-2	TRBJ2-2	ASSLVAANTGELF
11	TRBV5-1	TRBJ1-1	ASSFQGPTEAF
10	TRBV29-1	TRBJ2-3	SVEGARYTQY
15	TRBV6-2/TRBV6-3	TRBJ2-7	ASRPIAGTGDSYEQY
14	TRBV4-3	TRBJ2-3	ASSQDWERRTDTQY
13	TRBV7-6	TRBJ2-5	ASSPLDRGQETQY
12	TRBV7-9	TRBJ1-1	ASSETNRGTEAF
14	TRBV2	TRBJ1-1	ASKETGRGFGTEAF
13	TRBV7-2	TRBJ2-2	ASSLTGTNTGELF
13	TRBV15	TRBJ2-5	ATSRVDRGEETQY
13	TRBV18	TRBJ1-5	ASLVGRHYNQPQH
12	TRBV7-2	TRBJ1-5	ASSLDRANQPQH
14	TRBV4-2	TRBJ2-1	ASSQDGTHVNNEQF
13	TRBV5-1	TRBJ2-2	ASSLSTPYTGELF
13	TRBV4-2	TRBJ1-3	ASSQDQYSGNTIY
14	TRBV13	TRBJ2-1	AGSPSFHSSYNEQF
12	TRBV7-6	TRBJ2-2	ASSLKGNTGELF
14	TRBV11-2	TRBJ1-2	ASSQQDRGRISGCT
13	TRBV5-1	TRBJ2-1	ASSPQGGQYNEQF
13	TRBV6-4	TRBJ2-3	ASSVSGGATDTQY
13	TRBV12-3/TRBV12-4	TRBJ1-5	ASSPGQLSNQPQH
9	TRBV20-1	TRBJ1-1	SARVQGEAF
16	TRBV5-1	TRBJ2-3	ASSLALLLAGGTDTQY
13	TRBV29-1	TRBJ2-5	SVEERGAGQETQY
14	TRBV24-1	TRBJ1-2	ATSDRQTEEIYGYT
14	TRBV6-5	TRBJ2-2	ASSGAGAANTGELF
13	TRBV6-5	TRBJ2-3	ASSTTGRTTDTQY
12	TRBV5-1	TRBJ1-4	ASSQEGVSEKLF
11	TRBV7-8	TRBJ1-1	ASSFRLGTEAF
13	TRBV7-8	TRBJ2-3	ASSTRGLAPDTQY
11	TRBV7-8	TRBJ2-2	ASVGRGPGELF
14	TRBV7-6	TRBJ2-5	ASSLALGRGRETQY
12	TRBV7-6	TRBJ2-5	ASSGRGVQETQY
13	TRBV7-2	TRBJ2-7	ASSTLAGTGYEQY
10	TRBV6-2/TRBV6-3	TRBJ2-7	ATLGGDYEQY
12	TRBV12-3/TRBV12-4	TRBJ1-2	ASSPQDRDGGYT
11	TRBV5-5	TRBJ1-1	ASSPGGDTEAF